Listed below are T cell receptor beta chains from one sample, sequenced in a study of OX40 agonist ivuxolimab in advanced cancers. Only in-frame clones appear in the TCRdb table, and some are missing; sequencing was by immunoSEQ multiplex PCR. The data contain tens of thousands of clones, 89% of them singletons. The material was CD4+ or CD8+ T cells sorted from blood, obtained in a trial of the OX40 agonist ivuxolimab. The receptors stem from an adult with an advanced solid tumor such as melanoma, head and neck, liver or kidney cancer. The CDR3 runs from the conserved cysteine through the conserved F or W. D genes are given only for firm matches. Size values are once, few and many counts, or a class for expanded clones, and some rows have none.

V gene	J gene	clone size	D gene	CDR3 protein	CDR3 DNA
TRBV19	TRBJ1-1	few	.	CASSIGGFLDTEAFF	TGTGCCAGTAGTATAGGAGGATTTTTGGACACTGAAGCTTTCTTT
TRBV4-3	TRBJ1-3	.	.	CASSQGSGGNTIYF	TGCGCCAGCAGCCAAGGGTCAGGGGGAAACACCATATATTTT
TRBV7-9	TRBJ2-3	.	.	CASSKKEGLTDTQYF	TGTGCCAGCAGCAAAAAGGAGGGACTGACAGATACGCAGTATTTT
TRBV7-6	TRBJ2-2	.	TRBD2	CASSMWPGTSTGELFF	TGTGCCAGCAGCATGTGGCCAGGGACTAGCACCGGGGAGCTGTTTTTT
TRBV4-3	TRBJ2-1	.	TRBD2	CASSQDSLAGGPHNEQFF	TGCGCCAGCAGCCAAGATTCCCTAGCGGGAGGGCCGCACAATGAGCAGTTCTTC
TRBV9	TRBJ2-3	.	.	CASSPYKGTTDTQYF	TGTGCCAGCAGCCCATATAAGGGAACAACAGATACGCAGTATTTT
TRBV6-6	TRBJ1-1	.	.	CASSYQRNTEAFF	TGTGCCAGCAGTTACCAGAGGAACACTGAAGCTTTCTTT
TRBV28	TRBJ1-5	.	.	CASIGGRRWNQPQHF	TGTGCCAGCATAGGTGGGAGGAGGTGGAATCAGCCCCAGCATTTT
TRBV9	TRBJ2-3	.	.	CASSHHAEEDTDTQYF	TGTGCCAGCAGTCACCACGCGGAGGAGGACACAGATACGCAGTATTTT
TRBV4-3	TRBJ2-1	.	.	CASSQPGEGYNEQFF	TGCGCCAGCAGCCAACCGGGAGAGGGATACAATGAGCAGTTCTTC
TRBV25-1	TRBJ1-1	.	.	CASSARTGGNTEAFF	TGTGCCAGCAGTGCCAGGACCGGGGGGAACACTGAAGCTTTCTTT
TRBV9	TRBJ1-4	.	.	CASNNGGSGEKLFF	TGTGCCAGCAATAATGGGGGCAGCGGTGAAAAACTGTTTTTT
TRBV5-4	TRBJ1-1	.	.	CASRPPRESTEAFF	TGTGCCAGCAGACCACCCAGGGAGAGCACTGAAGCTTTCTTT
TRBV5-5	TRBJ2-7	.	TRBD1	CASSFTGGPSSYEQYF	TGTGCCAGCAGCTTCACAGGGGGCCCAAGCTCCTACGAGCAGTACTTC
TRBV4-1	TRBJ1-1	.	.	CASSHEWQENTEAFF	TGCGCCAGCAGCCATGAATGGCAGGAGAACACTGAAGCTTTCTTT
TRBV9	TRBJ2-3	.	TRBD2	CASSVGAGGADTQYF	TGTGCCAGCAGCGTCGGGGCGGGAGGGGCAGATACGCAGTATTTT
TRBV13	TRBJ2-4	once	.	CASSALGLPVAKNIQYF	TGTGCCAGCAGCGCCCTGGGACTTCCCGTAGCCAAAAACATTCAGTACTTC
TRBV6-1	TRBJ2-7	.	.	CASSGRRAGGAGTSTYEQYF	TGTGCCAGCAGTGGCCGGAGAGCAGGGGGTGCCGGGACTAGTACCTACGAGCAGTACTTC
TRBV4-1	TRBJ2-1	.	.	CASSPDGSGSYNEQFF	TGCGCCAGCAGTCCGGACGGCTCCGGAAGCTACAATGAGCAGTTCTTC
TRBV19	TRBJ2-3	.	.	CASSIKAGLTDTQYF	TGTGCCAGTAGTATAAAGGCGGGACTCACAGATACGCAGTATTTT
TRBV5-6	TRBJ2-2	.	TRBD2	CASSLGRAGGYTGELFF	TGTGCCAGCAGCTTGGGTCGGGCGGGAGGTTACACCGGGGAGCTGTTTTTT
TRBV27	TRBJ2-1	.	.	CASSTKWVGDPQFF	TGTGCCAGCAGCACGAAGTGGGTAGGAGACCCCCAGTTCTTC
TRBV27	TRBJ1-2	.	.	CASSLETVGSKYGYTF	TGTGCCAGCAGTTTGGAAACGGTCGGGTCCAAATATGGCTACACCTTC
TRBV7-2	TRBJ2-5	.	.	CASRAGEGLETQYF	TGTGCCAGCAGGGCCGGAGAAGGGCTGGAGACCCAGTACTTC
TRBV6-5	TRBJ1-5	.	.	CASSATGARNQLQHF	TGTGCCAGCAGTGCGACCGGGGCCCGTAATCAGCTCCAGCATTTT
TRBV30	TRBJ2-3	.	TRBD2	CAWSDYTGTSGSTDTQYF	TGTGCCTGGAGCGACTACACGGGGACTAGCGGCAGCACAGATACGCAGTATTTT
TRBV19	TRBJ1-5	once	.	CASSMYAQPQHF	TGTGCCAGTAGTATGTATGCTCAGCCCCAGCATTTT